This passage covers 8 T cell receptor beta chains from one sample sequenced in a study of T cell responses to AZD1222 COVID-19 vaccine. Measured with immunoSEQ multiplex PCR; TCRdb has only the in-frame clones, and not every one. The data contain roughly 98,000 clones, around 85% of them singletons. The specimen was peripheral blood, collected 28 days after the second AZD1222 dose. These receptor sequences come from an adult who received the AZD1222 COVID-19 vaccine.

V gene TRBV29-1 combines with J gene TRBJ1-2; tentative D call: TRBD1 (5 bases). The ends were cut back, 4 bases at V and 8 bases at J, with 14 bases in the middle. Per the germline V gene, CDR1 is SQVTM and CDR2 is ANQGSEA. The CDR3 contains 12 residues. Here the CDR3 DNA reads TGCAGCGTTGCAGTGGGGACCTCCGGCTACACCTTC. Its protein is CSVAVGTSGYTF.

The genes are TRBV7-3 and TRBJ1-3; D call uncertain. Germline values: CDR1 SGHTA, CDR2 FQGTGA. With 5 bases removed from V and 3 bases from J, the gap between germline ends came to 8 bases. The CDR3 has 13 amino acids. CDR3 in amino acids: CASSLSDGNTIYF. As DNA, the CDR3 is TGTGCCAGCAGCCTCTCGGATGGAAACACCATATATTTT. The full variable domain, rest sourced from reference TRBV7-3 and TRBJ1-3, is GAGVSQTPSNKVTEKGKYVELRCDPISGHTALYWYRQSLGQGPEFLIYFQGTGAADDSGLPNDRFFAVRPEGSVSTLKIQRTERGDSAVYLCASSLSDGNTIYFGEGSWLTVV.

This rearrangement joins TRBV9 to TRBJ1-1; TRBD1 is a possible D gene (6 bases). The V end lost 0 bases, the J end lost 3 bases, and 18 bases lay between the germline ends. Per germline, CDR1 SGDLS and CDR2 YYNGEE. This CDR3 contains 17 residues. The CDR3 protein is CASSVADSWGEYTEAFF. The CDR3 DNA reads as TGTGCCAGCAGCGTAGCGGACAGTTGGGGAGAGTACACTGAAGCTTTCTTT.

The chain combines TRBV5-6 with TRBJ2-3; TRBD2 is a possible D gene (5 bases). There are 15 residues in the CDR3. The germline gives CDR1 SGHDT, CDR2 YYEEEE. V was trimmed by 2 bases and J by 5 bases, leaving 15 bases between them. The CDR3 DNA follows: TGTGCCAGCAGCTTTGAGGGTGGAGTGGGAGATACGCAGTATTTT. This gives the protein CASSFEGGVGDTQYF.

J is TRBJ1-2 and V is TRBV6-2 or TRBV6-3; the match to TRBD1 covers 8 bases. Germline CDR1 is MNHEY and CDR2 is SVGEGT. This CDR3 comprises 14 residues. V gave up 5 bases and J gave up 6 bases; unmatched junction bases: 8. DNA for the CDR3: TGTGCCAGCAGTACTCGGACAGGGTTCGATGGCTACACCTTC. Translating it yields CASSTRTGFDGYTF.

The V gene is TRBV24-1, the J gene TRBJ2-1; D is possibly TRBD2 (5 bases). CDR1 KGHDR and CDR2 SFDVKD come from the germline V gene. Trimming shortened V by 9 bases and J by 0 bases, and 14 bases separated the two germline ends. This CDR3 has 15 residues. The CDR3 loop is CATGEPTYSYNEQFF. The CDR3 coding sequence is TGTGCCACCGGGGAGCCCACCTACTCCTACAATGAGCAGTTCTTC.

V usage is TRBV27 and J usage is TRBJ2-7; a possible D gene is TRBD2 (5 bases). With 11 bases removed from V and 0 bases from J, the gap between germline ends came to 14 bases. The CDR3 loop spans 13 amino acids. Germline assignment: CDR1 MNHEY and CDR2 SMNVEV (reference sequence). CDR3 residues: CASMGVRSYEQYF. CDR3 DNA sequence: TGTGCCTCGATGGGAGTTCGCTCCTACGAGCAGTACTTC.

This chain joins TRBV5-1 and TRBJ1-5; weak D call: TRBD1 (6 bases). CDR3 length: 14 residues. Per germline, CDR1 SGHRS and CDR2 YFSETQ. The V end was cut by 4 bases, the J end by 3 bases, with 11 bases between. CDR3 nucleotide sequence: TGCGCCAGCAGCCCGACAGGTTCCAATCAGCCCCAGCATTTT. Its protein product is CASSPTGSNQPQHF.